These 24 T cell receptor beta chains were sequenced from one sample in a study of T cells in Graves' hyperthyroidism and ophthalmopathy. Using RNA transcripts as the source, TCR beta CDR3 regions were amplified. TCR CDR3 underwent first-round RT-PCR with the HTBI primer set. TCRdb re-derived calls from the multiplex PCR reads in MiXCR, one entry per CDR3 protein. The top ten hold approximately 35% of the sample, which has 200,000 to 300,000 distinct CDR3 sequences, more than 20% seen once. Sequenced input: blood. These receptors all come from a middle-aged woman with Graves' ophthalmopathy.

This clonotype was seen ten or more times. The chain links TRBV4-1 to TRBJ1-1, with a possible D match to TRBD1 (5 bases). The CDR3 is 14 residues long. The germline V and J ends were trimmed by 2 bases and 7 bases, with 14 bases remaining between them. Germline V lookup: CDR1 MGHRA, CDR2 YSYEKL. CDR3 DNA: TGCGCCAGCAGCCAAATAGCCCCGACAGATGAAGCTTTCTTT. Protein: CASSQIAPTDEAFF.

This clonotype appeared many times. CDR3 sequence reads: CASSLGQGGTEAFF. CDR3 nucleotides: TGCGCCAGCAGCTTGGGACAGGGGGGGACTGAAGCTTTCTTT. The V and J genes are TRBV5-1 and TRBJ1-1; 9 nucleotides match TRBD1. CDR3 size: 14 residues. Unmatched junction bases numbered 2, after V lost 0 bases and J lost 5 bases. The germline V gene has CDR1 SGHRS and CDR2 YFSETQ.

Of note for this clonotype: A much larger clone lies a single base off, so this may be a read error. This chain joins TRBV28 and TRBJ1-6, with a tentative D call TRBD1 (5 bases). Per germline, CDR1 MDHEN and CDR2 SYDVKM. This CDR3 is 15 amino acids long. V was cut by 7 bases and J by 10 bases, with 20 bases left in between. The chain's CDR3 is CASTPAGGGKSPLHF. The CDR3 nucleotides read TGTGCCAGCACCCCGGCCGGGGGAGGGAAATCACCCCTCCACTTT.

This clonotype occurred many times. The CDR3 sequence is CASSLDTSNSYEQYF. In nucleotides, the CDR3 is TGTGCCAGCAGCTTAGATACAAGCAACTCCTACGAGCAGTACTTC. The chain combines TRBV11-2 with TRBJ2-7; the D is unclear. The germline CDR1 and CDR2 sequences are SGHAT and FQNNGV. The CDR3 extends over 15 amino acids. Trimming removed 0 bases from V and 0 bases from J, with 9 bases in between.

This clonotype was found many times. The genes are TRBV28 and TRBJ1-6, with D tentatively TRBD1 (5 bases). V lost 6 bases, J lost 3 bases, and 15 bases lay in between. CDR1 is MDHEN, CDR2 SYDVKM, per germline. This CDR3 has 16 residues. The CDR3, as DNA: TGTGCCAGCAGCCGCGACCAGGGCCACTATAATTCACCCCTCCACTTT. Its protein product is CASSRDQGHYNSPLHF.

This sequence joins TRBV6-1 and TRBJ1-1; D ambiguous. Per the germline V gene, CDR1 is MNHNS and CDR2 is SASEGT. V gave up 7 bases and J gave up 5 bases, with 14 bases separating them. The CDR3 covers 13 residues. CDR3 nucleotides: TGTGCCAGCACCCCGGACTTGGGGACTGAAGCTTTCTTT. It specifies CASTPDLGTEAFF.

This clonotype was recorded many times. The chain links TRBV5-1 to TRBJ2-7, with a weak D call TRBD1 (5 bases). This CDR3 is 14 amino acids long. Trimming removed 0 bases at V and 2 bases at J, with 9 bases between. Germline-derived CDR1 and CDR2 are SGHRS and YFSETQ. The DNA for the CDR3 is TGCGCCAGCAGCTTGGTCCCAGGGACCTACGAGCAGTACTTC. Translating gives CASSLVPGTYEQYF.

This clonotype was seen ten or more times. The CDR3 protein is CAWSQTGGGELFF. In DNA, the CDR3 is TGTGCCTGGAGCCAGACAGGAGGCGGGGAGCTGTTTTTT. This chain joins TRBV30 and TRBJ2-2; TRBD1 might be the D (6 bases). With 3 bases removed from V and 7 bases from J, the gap between germline ends came to 12 bases. The CDR3 has 13 residues. Germline CDR1 is GTSNPN and CDR2 is SVGIG (reference sequence).

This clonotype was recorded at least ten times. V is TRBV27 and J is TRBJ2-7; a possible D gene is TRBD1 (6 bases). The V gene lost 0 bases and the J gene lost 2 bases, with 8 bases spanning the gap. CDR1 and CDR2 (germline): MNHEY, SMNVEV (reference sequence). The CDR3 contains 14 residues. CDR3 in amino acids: CASSLSWGPYEQYF. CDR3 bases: TGTGCCAGCAGTTTATCTTGGGGGCCCTACGAGCAGTACTTC.

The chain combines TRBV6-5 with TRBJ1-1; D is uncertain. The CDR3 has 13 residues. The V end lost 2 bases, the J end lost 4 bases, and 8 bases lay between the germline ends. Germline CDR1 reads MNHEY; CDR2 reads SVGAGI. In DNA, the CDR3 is TGTGCCAGCAGTTACCACCAACTCACTGAAGCTTTCTTT. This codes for CASSYHQLTEAFF.

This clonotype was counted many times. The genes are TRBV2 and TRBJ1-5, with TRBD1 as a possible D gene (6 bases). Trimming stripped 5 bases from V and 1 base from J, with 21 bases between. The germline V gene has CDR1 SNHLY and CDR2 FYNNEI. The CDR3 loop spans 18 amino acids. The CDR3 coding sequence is TGTGCCAGCAGTCTAACCGGGACAAGAATTCTAAGCAATCAGCCCCAGCATTTT. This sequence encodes CASSLTGTRILSNQPQHF.

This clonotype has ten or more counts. CDR3 in DNA: TGTGCCAGCAGTCAGCGGGACATTACCTACGAGCAGTACTTC. Translated: CASSQRDITYEQYF. This rearrangement joins TRBV6-1 to TRBJ2-7, with a possible D match to TRBD2 (7 bases). Trimming shortened V by 5 bases and J by 2 bases, and 13 bases separated the two germline ends. Germline loops: CDR1 MNHNS, CDR2 SASEGT. The CDR3 spans 14 residues.

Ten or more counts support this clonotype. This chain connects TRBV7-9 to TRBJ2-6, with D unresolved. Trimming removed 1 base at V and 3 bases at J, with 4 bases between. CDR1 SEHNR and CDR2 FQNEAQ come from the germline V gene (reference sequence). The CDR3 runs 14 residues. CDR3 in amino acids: CASSLVYGANVLTF. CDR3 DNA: TGTGCCAGCAGCTTAGTTTATGGGGCCAACGTCCTGACTTTC.

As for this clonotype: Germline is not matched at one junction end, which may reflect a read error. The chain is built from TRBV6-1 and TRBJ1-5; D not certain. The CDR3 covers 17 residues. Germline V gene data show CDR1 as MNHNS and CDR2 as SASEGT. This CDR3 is CASSEGMGVFGNQPQPF. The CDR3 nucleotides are TGTGCCAGCAGTGAAGGGATGGGAGTGTTCGGCAATCAGCCCCAGCCTTTT.

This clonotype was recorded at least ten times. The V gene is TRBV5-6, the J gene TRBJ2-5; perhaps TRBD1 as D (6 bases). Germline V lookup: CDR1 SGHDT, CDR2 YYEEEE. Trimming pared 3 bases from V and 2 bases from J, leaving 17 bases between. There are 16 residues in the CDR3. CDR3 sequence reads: CASSWPWGPIQETQYF. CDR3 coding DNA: TGTGCCAGCAGCTGGCCGTGGGGGCCAATACAAGAGACCCAGTACTTC.

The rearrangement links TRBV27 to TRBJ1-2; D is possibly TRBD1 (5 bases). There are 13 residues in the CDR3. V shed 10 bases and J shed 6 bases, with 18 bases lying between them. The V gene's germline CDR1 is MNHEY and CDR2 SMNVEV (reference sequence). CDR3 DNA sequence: TGTGCCACGTGGGGGAATTTGAGGGATGGCTACACCTTC. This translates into CATWGNLRDGYTF.

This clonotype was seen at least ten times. CDR3 sequence (DNA): TGCAGTGCTCTTCCCCCGGACGAATACGAGCAGTACTTC. Protein product: CSALPPDEYEQYF. The V gene is TRBV20-1, the J gene TRBJ2-7; no clear D. Germline-derived CDR1 and CDR2 are DFQATT and SNEGSKA (reference sequence). V lost 5 bases and J 4 bases, leaving 15 bases between the germline ends. This CDR3 contains 13 residues.

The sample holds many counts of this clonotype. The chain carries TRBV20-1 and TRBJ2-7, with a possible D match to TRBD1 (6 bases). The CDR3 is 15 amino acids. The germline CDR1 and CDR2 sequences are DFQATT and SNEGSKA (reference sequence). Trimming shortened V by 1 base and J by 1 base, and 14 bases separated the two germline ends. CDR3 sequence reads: CSARGYKTGSYEQYF. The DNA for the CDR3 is TGCAGTGCTAGAGGCTATAAGACAGGTTCCTACGAGCAGTACTTC.

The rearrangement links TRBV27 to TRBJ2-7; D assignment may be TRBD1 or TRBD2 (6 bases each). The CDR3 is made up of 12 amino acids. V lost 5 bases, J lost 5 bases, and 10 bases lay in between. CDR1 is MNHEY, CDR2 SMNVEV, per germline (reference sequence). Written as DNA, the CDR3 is TGTGCCAGCAGTGAGGGGGGCAACGAGCAGTACTTC. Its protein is CASSEGGNEQYF.

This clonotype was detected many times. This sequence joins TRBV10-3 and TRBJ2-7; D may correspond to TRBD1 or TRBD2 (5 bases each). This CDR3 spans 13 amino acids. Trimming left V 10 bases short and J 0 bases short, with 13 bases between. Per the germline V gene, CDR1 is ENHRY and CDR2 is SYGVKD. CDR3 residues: CASVRDGSYEQYF. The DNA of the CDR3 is TGTGCCAGCGTCCGGGACGGCTCCTACGAGCAGTACTTC.

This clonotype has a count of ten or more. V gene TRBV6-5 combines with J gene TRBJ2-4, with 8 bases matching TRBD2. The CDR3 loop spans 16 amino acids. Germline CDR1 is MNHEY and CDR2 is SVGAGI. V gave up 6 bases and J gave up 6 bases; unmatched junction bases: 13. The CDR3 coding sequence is TGTGCCAGCAGGCTTACTAGCGGAAGGAGGGGAAACATTCAGTACTTC. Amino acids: CASRLTSGRRGNIQYF.

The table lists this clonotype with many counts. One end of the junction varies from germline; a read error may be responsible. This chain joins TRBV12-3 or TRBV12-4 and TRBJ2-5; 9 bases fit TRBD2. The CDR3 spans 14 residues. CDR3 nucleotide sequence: TGTGCCAGCACCCAGAGGTTAGCGGGAGAGACCCAGTGCTTC. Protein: CASTQRLAGETQCF.

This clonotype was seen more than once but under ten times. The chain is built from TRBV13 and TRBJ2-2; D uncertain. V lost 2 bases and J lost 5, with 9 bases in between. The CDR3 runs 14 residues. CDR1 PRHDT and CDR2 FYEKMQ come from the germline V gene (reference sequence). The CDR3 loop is CASSLMQATGELFF. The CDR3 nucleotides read TGTGCCAGCAGCTTAATGCAGGCTACCGGGGAGCTGTTTTTT.

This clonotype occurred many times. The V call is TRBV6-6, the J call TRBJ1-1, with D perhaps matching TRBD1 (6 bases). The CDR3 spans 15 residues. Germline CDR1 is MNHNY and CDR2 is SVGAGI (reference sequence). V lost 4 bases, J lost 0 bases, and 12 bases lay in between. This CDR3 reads CASSSGDQLNTEAFF. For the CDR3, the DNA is TGTGCCAGCAGTTCAGGGGACCAATTGAACACTGAAGCTTTCTTT.